These 22 T cell receptor beta chains share one sample of origin, sequenced in a study of metastatic and nonmetastatic thyroid tumors. No treatment of any kind had been given to any patient before thyroid surgery. TCRdb re-analyzed the PCR reads through MiXCR. The sample carries approximately 65,000 clones, less than 5% recorded once. The sequenced sample consisted of blood. Receptor source: a female donor with papillary thyroid cancer or a benign thyroid nodule (not recorded which). Some clones in this sample may be carry-over from other donors' samples.

This clone occurred a few times. This may be a read error: a much more frequent sequence differs by one nucleotide. The rearrangement uses TRBV20-1 and TRBJ2-3; 11 positions agree with TRBD2. Germline V gives CDR1 DFQATT, CDR2 SNEGSKA (reference sequence). The CDR3 sequence is 15 residues long. The V gene end was trimmed by 5 bases and the J gene end by 2 bases; junction bases not matched to a gene: 6. The chain's CDR3 is CSAPLLAGDTDTQYF. CDR3 nucleotides: TGCAGTGCTCCCCTACTAGCGGGAGACACAGATACGCAGTATTTT.

This clone came up many times. The chain has TRBV5-8 and TRBJ1-3; D uncertain. Germline CDR1 and CDR2: SGHTS and YDEGEE. The CDR3 consists of 15 residues. The V end lost 4 bases, the J end lost 4 bases, and 15 bases lay between the germline ends. CDR3 loop: CASSRTGIAGNTIYF. CDR3 coding DNA: TGTGCCAGCAGCCGGACGGGGATTGCAGGAAACACCATATATTTT.

This clone was seen at least ten times. This chain uses TRBV19 with TRBJ2-5; possibly TRBD2 for D (7 bases). V was shortened by 3 bases and J by 5 bases, with 10 bases between the two germline ends. Germline loops: CDR1 LNHDA, CDR2 SQIVND (reference sequence). The CDR3 totals 13 residues. CDR3 in DNA: TGTGCCAGTAGTATTAGGGGGGGCGAGACCCAGTACTTC. Residues: CASSIRGGETQYF. Filled out from reference TRBV19 and TRBJ2-5, the complete variable domain reads DGGITQSPKYLFRKEGQNVTLSCEQNLNHDAMYWYRQDPGQGLRLIYYSQIVNDFQKGDIAEGYSVSREKKESFPLTVTSAQKNPTAFYLCASSIRGGETQYFGPGTRLLVL.

This clone was counted at least ten times. V and J are TRBV2 and TRBJ2-1; no reliable D call. Trimming shortened V by 4 bases and J by 0 bases, and 10 bases separated the two germline ends. Germline loops: CDR1 SNHLY, CDR2 FYNNEI. The CDR3 covers 15 residues. This CDR3 reads CASSAPSSSYNEQFF. DNA for the CDR3: TGTGCCAGCAGTGCCCCATCCAGCTCCTACAATGAGCAGTTCTTC.

For this clone: A read error is possible here, since a much larger clone lies one base away. The missing conserved phenylalanine or tryptophan at the end of this CDR3 makes a read error likely. Other DNA sequences in the same sample also yield this CDR3. V is TRBV12-3 or TRBV12-4 and J is TRBJ1-2, with a possible D match to TRBD1 (6 bases). Trimming took off 7 bases at V and 6 bases at J, with 18 bases between the two ends. The length of the CDR3 is 14 residues. The CDR3 is CASIPRAGADGYTS. CDR3 nucleotides: TGTGCCAGCATCCCCAGGGCAGGGGCCGATGGCTACACCTCC.

As regards this clone: A read error may be the cause here, since a much bigger clone is one base away. This chain uses TRBV19 with TRBJ2-3; D possibly corresponds to TRBD2 (5 bases). Looked up from germline, CDR1 is LNHDA and CDR2 is SQIVND (reference sequence). V was pared by 10 bases and J by 0 bases, with 11 bases between. The CDR3 extends over 13 amino acids. DNA of the CDR3: TGTGCCATCCGAGCGGCGAGCACAGATACGCAGTATTTT. Its translation: CAIRAASTDTQYF.

This sequence joins TRBV15 and TRBJ1-5, with 10 positions matching TRBD1. The CDR3 is 14 residues long. CDR1 and CDR2 (germline): LNHNV, YYDKDF (reference sequence). The DNA for the CDR3 is TGTGCAAACAGCTTGGGGGACAGGGGTCAGCCCCAGCATTTT. Protein: CANSLGDRGQPQHF.

At least ten counts were recorded for this clone. The V gene is TRBV30, the J gene TRBJ1-1, with a possible D match to TRBD1 (5 bases). The CDR3 extends over 11 amino acids. The V and J ends lost 8 bases and 8 bases respectively, with 15 bases between them. In germline, CDR1 is GTSNPN, CDR2 SVGIG (reference sequence). CDR3 sequence reads: CAGAGRTEAFF. Written as DNA, the CDR3 is TGTGCCGGAGCAGGGAGAACGGAAGCTTTCTTT. The full variable domain, in which reference TRBV30 and TRBJ1-1 provide the parts outside the CDR3, is SQTIHQWPATLVQPVGSPLSLECTVEGTSNPNLYWYRQAAGRGLQLLFYSVGIGQISSEVPQNLSASRPQDRQFILSSKKLLLSDSGFYLCAGAGRTEAFFGQGTRLTVV.

On this clone: A much larger clonotype is one base distant, so this may be a read error. This sequence joins TRBV6-2 or TRBV6-3 and TRBJ1-2, with TRBD1 matching 8 bases. J lost 6 bases, V lost 7 bases, and 4 bases had no gene match. Germline loops: CDR1 MNHEY, CDR2 SVGEGT. CDR3 length: 12 amino acids. The CDR3, as DNA: TGTGCCAGCACAGCAGGGGGCGATGGCTACACCTTC. This codes for CASTAGGDGYTF.

This clone was observed many times. This chain uses TRBV13 with TRBJ2-7; tentatively, D is TRBD2 (6 bases). The CDR3 runs 17 residues. The germline V and J ends were trimmed by 4 bases and 2 bases, with 21 bases remaining between them. CDR1 is PRHDT and CDR2 is FYEKMQ in the germline V gene (reference sequence). Written as DNA, the CDR3 is TGTGCCAGCAGCTCGAAATCCGGCGGGACCCAGACCTACGAGCAGTACTTC. This gives the protein CASSSKSGGTQTYEQYF.

Many counts were recorded for this clone. The chain joins TRBV4-1 to TRBJ2-5; either TRBD1 or TRBD2 may supply D (5 bases each). The CDR3 consists of 16 residues. Trimming cost V 0 bases and J 1 base, with 12 bases left between them. The V gene's germline CDR1 is MGHRA and CDR2 YSYEKL. The CDR3 sequence: CASSQERRGVQETQYF. CDR3 in DNA: TGCGCCAGCAGCCAAGAAAGGAGAGGGGTCCAAGAGACCCAGTACTTC.

This clone was seen only a few times. This clone may be a read error of a much larger clone one base away. This same CDR3 is encoded by further DNA sequences in the sample. The chain employs TRBV24-1 and TRBJ2-5; D is ambiguous. V lost 0 bases and J lost 1, with 11 bases in between. CDR3 length: 16 residues. Germline assignment: CDR1 KGHDR and CDR2 SFDVKD. CDR3 sequence reads: CATSDLPTGIQETQYF. The CDR3 nucleotides are TGTGCCACCAGTGATTTGCCGACCGGTATCCAAGAGACCCAGTACTTC.

There are a few counts of this clone. The genes are TRBV20-1 and TRBJ2-3, with 9 bases that match TRBD1. This CDR3 is built from 13 residues. Germline V gene sequence: CDR1 DFQATT, CDR2 SNEGSKA (reference sequence). V dropped 7 bases and J dropped 7; count of bases not matched to a gene: 9. CDR3 coding DNA: TGCAGTGTCGACAGGGGGGGACTCCATACGCAGTATTTT. The encoded protein is CSVDRGGLHTQYF.

This clone has at least ten counts. This chain links TRBV28 with TRBJ1-2; TRBD1 aligns across 7 bases. The germline gives CDR1 MDHEN, CDR2 SYDVKM. Unmatched junction bases numbered 4, after V lost 8 bases and J lost 7 bases. The CDR3 extends over 11 amino acids. In DNA form, the CDR3 reads TGTGCCAGCGGGCAGGGGGGTGGCTACACCTTC. Protein product: CASGQGGGYTF.

This clone has ten or more counts. The rearrangement joins TRBV2 to TRBJ2-7, with D unclear. There are 13 residues in the CDR3. Germline CDR1 SNHLY, CDR2 FYNNEI. V shed 6 bases and J shed 5 bases, with 14 bases lying between them. The DNA of the CDR3 is TGTGCCAGCAGCTACGCCCTAAAGAACGAGCAGTACTTC. It translates to CASSYALKNEQYF.

This clone was seen ten or more times. The gene calls are TRBV3-1 and TRBJ2-3; 7 bases fit TRBD1. Germline CDR1 and CDR2: LGHDT and YNNKEL (reference sequence). The CDR3 sequence is 14 residues long. Trimming at V came to 2 bases and at J to 4 bases, leaving 3 bases not matched to a gene. CDR3 nucleotides: TGTGCCAGCAGCCAAAGACAGGGTGCAGATACGCAGTATTTT. Its translation is CASSQRQGADTQYF.

At least ten counts were recorded for this clone. CDR3 sequence: CASSGTGTVGGNTIYF. The CDR3 DNA reads as TGTGCCAGCAGTGGGACAGGGACCGTGGGAGGAAACACCATATATTTT. This sequence joins TRBV2 and TRBJ1-3; 8 nucleotides match TRBD1. This CDR3 comprises 16 residues. Germline V gives CDR1 SNHLY, CDR2 FYNNEI. The ends lost 4 bases at V and 4 bases at J; junction bases unmatched: 9.

The chain links TRBV6-5 to TRBJ2-3; D may be TRBD1 (6 bases). V was shortened by 0 bases and J by 3 bases, with 10 bases between the two germline ends. CDR3 length equals 15 residues. CDR1 is MNHEY, CDR2 SVGAGI, per germline. CDR3 sequence: CASSYSTGITDTQYF. CDR3 DNA: TGTGCCAGCAGTTACTCGACAGGAATTACAGATACGCAGTATTTT.

In its sample, this clone was seen many times. This specimen includes other DNA sequences encoding the same CDR3. This chain joins TRBV11-2 and TRBJ2-2; unclear D gene. V gave up 0 bases and J gave up 2 bases, with 10 bases separating them. The germline V gene encodes CDR1 SGHAT and CDR2 FQNNGV. The CDR3 covers 16 residues. The CDR3 region has the DNA TGTGCCAGCAGCTTAGATCCGGAGCTAAACACCGGGGAGCTGTTTTTT. Residues: CASSLDPELNTGELFF. The whole variable domain, filled in from reference TRBV11-2 and TRBJ2-2, reads EAGVAQSPRYKIIEKRQSVAFWCNPISGHATLYWYQQILGQGPKLLIQFQNNGVVDDSQLPKDRFSAERLKGVDSTLKIQPAKLEDSAVYLCASSLDPELNTGELFFGEGSRLTVL.

The table lists this clone with a few counts. The rearrangement uses TRBV24-1 and TRBJ1-2, with 12 bases aligning to TRBD1. V lost 3 bases, J lost 3 bases, and 10 bases stayed unmatched. The CDR3 consists of 18 residues. The germline V gene encodes CDR1 KGHDR and CDR2 SFDVKD. CDR3: CATSDASGTGGVYYGYTF. CDR3 DNA sequence: TGTGCCACCAGTGATGCCTCCGGGACAGGGGGCGTGTACTATGGCTACACCTTC.

This clone was seen a handful of times. The V and J genes are TRBV18 and TRBJ1-1, with 9 bases identical to TRBD1. The CDR3 has 16 residues. With 3 bases clipped from V and 4 bases from J, the junction kept 9 bases outside the gene matches. Germline CDR1 is KGHSH and CDR2 is LQKENI. In DNA, the CDR3 is TGTGCCAGCTCACCGGGGCGGACAGGGGATTTCACTGAAGCTTTCTTT. Encoded protein: CASSPGRTGDFTEAFF. Together with reference TRBV18 and TRBJ1-1, the CDR3 gives the full variable domain: NAGVMQNPRHLVRRRGQEARLRCSPMKGHSHVYWYRQLPEEGLKFMVYLQKENIIDESGMPKERFSAEFPKEGPSILRIQQVVRGDSAAYFCASSPGRTGDFTEAFFGQGTRLTVV.

In this sample, this clone turned up many times. The rearrangement joins TRBV5-1 to TRBJ2-5; 9 bases map to TRBD2. This CDR3 is 15 amino acids long. J gave up 4 bases and V 2 bases, and 6 bases lay outside the gene matches. From germline, CDR1 is SGHRS and CDR2 YFSETQ. The CDR3 nucleotides are TGCGCCAGCAGCTTATTAGCGGGAGCGGGAGAGACCCAGTACTTC. Translating gives CASSLLAGAGETQYF.